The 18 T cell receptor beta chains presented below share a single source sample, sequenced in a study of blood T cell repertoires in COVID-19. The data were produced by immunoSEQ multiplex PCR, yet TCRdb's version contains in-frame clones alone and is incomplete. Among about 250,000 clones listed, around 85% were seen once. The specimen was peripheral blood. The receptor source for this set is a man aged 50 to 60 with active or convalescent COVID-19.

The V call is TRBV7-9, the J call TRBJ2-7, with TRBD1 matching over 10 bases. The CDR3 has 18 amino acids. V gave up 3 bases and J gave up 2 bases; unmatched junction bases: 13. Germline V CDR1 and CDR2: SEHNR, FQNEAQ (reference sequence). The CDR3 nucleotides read TGTGCCAGCAGCTTCGCTGGGACAGGGGCCTTACCTACCTACGAGCAGTACTTC. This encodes CASSFAGTGALPTYEQYF.

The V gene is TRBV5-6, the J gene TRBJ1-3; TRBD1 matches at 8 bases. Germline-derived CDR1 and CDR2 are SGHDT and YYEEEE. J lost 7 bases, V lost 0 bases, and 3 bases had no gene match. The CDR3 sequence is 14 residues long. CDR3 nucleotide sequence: TGTGCCAGCAGCTTGGACAGGGGGTTCAACACCATATATTTT. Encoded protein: CASSLDRGFNTIYF.

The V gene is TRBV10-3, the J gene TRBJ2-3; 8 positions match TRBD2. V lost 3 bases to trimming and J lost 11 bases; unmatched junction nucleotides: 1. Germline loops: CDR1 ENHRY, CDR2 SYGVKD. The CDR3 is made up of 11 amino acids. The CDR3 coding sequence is TGTGCCATCAGTGACCTAGCGGGGCAGTATTTT. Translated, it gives CAISDLAGQYF.

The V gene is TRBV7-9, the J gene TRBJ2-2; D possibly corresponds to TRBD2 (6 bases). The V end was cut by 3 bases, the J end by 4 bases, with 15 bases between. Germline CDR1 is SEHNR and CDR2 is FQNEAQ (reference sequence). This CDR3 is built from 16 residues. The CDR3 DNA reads TGTGCCAGCAGCTTTAGGGGAGCTAGCGCCACCGGGGAGCTGTTTTTT. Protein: CASSFRGASATGELFF.

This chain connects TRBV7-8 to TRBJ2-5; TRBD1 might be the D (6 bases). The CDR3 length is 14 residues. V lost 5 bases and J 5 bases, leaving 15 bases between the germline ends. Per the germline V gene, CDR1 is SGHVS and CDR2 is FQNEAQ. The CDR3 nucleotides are TGTGCCAGCAGCCAACAGGGTCCGTGGGAGACCCAGTACTTC. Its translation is CASSQQGPWETQYF.

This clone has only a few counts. CDR3 amino acids: CASRRDRNTGELFF. CDR3 nucleotides: TGTGCTAGCCGCCGGGACAGGAACACCGGGGAGCTGTTTTTT. The chain has TRBV12-5 and TRBJ2-2; 7 bases are a match to TRBD1. V gave up 9 bases and J gave up 1 base; unmatched junction bases: 5. CDR1 and CDR2 (germline): LGHNT, FRNRAP. The CDR3 is 14 residues long.

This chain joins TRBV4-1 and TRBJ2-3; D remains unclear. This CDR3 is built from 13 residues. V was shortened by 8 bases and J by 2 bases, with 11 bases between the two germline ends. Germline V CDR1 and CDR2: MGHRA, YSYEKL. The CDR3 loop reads CASQRSPTDTQYF. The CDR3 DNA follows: TGCGCCAGCCAGCGTTCCCCCACAGATACGCAGTATTTT.

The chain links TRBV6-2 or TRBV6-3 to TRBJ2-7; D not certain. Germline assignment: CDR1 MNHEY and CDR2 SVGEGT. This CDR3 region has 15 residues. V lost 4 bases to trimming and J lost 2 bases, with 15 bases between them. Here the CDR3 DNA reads TGTGCCAGCAGTTCCGCGAGACTGGGTACCTACGAGCAGTACTTC. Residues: CASSSARLGTYEQYF.

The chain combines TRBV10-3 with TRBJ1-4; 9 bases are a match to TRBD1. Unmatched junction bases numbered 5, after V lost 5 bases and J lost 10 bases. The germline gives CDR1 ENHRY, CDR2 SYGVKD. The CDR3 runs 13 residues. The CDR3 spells CAISLGTGRKLFF. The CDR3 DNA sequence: TGTGCCATCAGTCTAGGGACAGGGCGAAAACTGTTTTTT.

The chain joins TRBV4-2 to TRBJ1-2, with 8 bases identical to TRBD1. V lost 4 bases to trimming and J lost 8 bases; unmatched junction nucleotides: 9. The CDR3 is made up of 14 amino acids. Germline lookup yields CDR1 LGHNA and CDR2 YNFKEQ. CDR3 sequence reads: CASSPPDRVRGYTF. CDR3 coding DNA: TGTGCCAGCAGCCCCCCGGACAGGGTGAGGGGCTACACCTTC.

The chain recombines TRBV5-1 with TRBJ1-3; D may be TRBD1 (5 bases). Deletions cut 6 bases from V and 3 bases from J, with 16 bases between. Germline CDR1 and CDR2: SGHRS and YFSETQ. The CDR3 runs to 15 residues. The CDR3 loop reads CASKPVGTGGNTIYF. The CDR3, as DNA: TGCGCCAGCAAACCAGTGGGGACTGGTGGAAACACCATATATTTT.

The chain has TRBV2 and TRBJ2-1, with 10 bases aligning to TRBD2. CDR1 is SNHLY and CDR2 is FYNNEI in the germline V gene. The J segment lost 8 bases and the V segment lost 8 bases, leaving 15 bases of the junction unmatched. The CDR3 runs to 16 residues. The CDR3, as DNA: TGTGCCAGCGGGTGGGGGACTAGCGAGCCCATCCATGAGCAGTTCTTC. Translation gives CASGWGTSEPIHEQFF. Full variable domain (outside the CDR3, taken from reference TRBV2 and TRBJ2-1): EPEVTQTPSHQVTQMGQEVILRCVPISNHLYFYWYRQILGQKVEFLVSFYNNEISEKSEIFDDQFSVERPDGSNFTLKIRSTKLEDSAMYFCASGWGTSEPIHEQFFGPGTRLTVL.

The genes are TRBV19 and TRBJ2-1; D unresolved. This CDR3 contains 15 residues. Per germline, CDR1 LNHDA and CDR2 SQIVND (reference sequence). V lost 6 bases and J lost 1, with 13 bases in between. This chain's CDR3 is CASSPTTASYNEQFF. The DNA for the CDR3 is TGTGCCAGTAGCCCTACCACCGCATCCTACAATGAGCAGTTCTTC.

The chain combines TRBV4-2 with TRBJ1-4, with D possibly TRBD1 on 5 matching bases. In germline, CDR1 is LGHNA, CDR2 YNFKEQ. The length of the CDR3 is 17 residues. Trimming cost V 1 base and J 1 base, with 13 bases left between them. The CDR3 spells CASSQVYPGGTNEKLFF. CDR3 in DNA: TGTGCCAGCAGCCAAGTATACCCGGGGGGAACTAATGAAAAACTGTTTTTT.

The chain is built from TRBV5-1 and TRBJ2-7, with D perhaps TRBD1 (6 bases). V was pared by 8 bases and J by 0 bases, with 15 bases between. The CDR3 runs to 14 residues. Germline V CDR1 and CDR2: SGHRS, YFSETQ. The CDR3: CARMGTTSSYEQYF. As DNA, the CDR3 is TGCGCCAGAATGGGGACAACAAGCTCCTACGAGCAGTACTTC.

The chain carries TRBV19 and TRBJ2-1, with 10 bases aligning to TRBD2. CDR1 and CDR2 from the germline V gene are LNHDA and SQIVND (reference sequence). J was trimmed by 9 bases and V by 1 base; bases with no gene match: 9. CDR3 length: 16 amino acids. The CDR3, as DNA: TGTGCCAGTAGTATAGGAGGTAGCGGGAGGTATTTTGAGCAGTTCTTC. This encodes CASSIGGSGRYFEQFF.

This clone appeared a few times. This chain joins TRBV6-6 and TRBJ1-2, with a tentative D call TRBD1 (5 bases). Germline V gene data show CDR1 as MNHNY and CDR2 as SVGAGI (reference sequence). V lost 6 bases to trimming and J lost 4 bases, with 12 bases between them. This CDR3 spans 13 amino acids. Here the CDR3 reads CASSPDSLYGYTF. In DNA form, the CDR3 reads TGTGCCAGCAGCCCCGACAGCCTCTATGGCTACACCTTC.

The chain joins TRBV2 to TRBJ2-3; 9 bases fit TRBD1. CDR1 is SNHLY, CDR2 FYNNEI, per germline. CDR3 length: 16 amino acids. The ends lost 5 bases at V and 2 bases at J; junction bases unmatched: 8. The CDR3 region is CASSKRRQGDTDTQYF. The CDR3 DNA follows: TGTGCCAGCAGTAAGAGACGACAGGGGGACACAGATACGCAGTATTTT.